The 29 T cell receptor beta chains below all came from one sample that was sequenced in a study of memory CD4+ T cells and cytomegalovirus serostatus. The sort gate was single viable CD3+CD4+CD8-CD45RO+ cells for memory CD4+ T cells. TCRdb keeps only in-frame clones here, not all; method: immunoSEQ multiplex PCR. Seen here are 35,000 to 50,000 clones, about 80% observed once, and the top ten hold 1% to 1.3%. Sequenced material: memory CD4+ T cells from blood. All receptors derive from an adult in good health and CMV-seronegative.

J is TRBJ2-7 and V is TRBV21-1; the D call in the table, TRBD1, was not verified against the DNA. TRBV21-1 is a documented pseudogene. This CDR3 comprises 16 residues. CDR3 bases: TGTGCCAGCAGCAAAGAAGTACAGGGGGGGTCCTACGAGCAGTACTTC. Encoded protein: CASSKEVQGGSYEQYF.

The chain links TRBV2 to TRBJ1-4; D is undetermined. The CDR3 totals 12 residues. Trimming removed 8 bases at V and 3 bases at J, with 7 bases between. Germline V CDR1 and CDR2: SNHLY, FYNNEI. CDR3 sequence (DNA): TGTGCCAGCCGGAGTCCTAATGAAAAACTGTTTTTT. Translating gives CASRSPNEKLFF.

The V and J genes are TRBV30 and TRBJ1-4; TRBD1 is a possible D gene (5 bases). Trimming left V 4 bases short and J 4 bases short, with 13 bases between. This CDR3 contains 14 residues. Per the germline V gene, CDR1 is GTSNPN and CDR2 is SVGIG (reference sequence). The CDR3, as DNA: TGTGCCTGGAATCGGGGGTCCCTTAATGAAAAACTGTTTTTT. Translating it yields CAWNRGSLNEKLFF.

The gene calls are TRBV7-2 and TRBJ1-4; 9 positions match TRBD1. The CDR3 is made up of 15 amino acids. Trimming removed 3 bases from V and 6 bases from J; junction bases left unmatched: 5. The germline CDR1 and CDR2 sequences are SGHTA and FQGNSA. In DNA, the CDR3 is TGTGCCAGCAGCTTTGACAGGGGGTCAGATGAAAAACTGTTTTTT. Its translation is CASSFDRGSDEKLFF. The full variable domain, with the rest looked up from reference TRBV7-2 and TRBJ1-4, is GAGVSQSPSNKVTEKGKDVELRCDPISGHTALYWYRQSLGQGLEFLIYFQGNSAPDKSGLPSDRFSAERTGGSVSTLTIQRTQQEDSAVYLCASSFDRGSDEKLFFGSGTQLSVL.

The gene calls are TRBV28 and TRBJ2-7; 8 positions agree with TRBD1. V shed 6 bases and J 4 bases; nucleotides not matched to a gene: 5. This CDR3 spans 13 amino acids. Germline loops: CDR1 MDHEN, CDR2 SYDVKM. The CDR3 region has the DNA TGTGCCAGCAGCAGAGGACAGGGATACGAGCAGTACTTC. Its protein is CASSRGQGYEQYF.

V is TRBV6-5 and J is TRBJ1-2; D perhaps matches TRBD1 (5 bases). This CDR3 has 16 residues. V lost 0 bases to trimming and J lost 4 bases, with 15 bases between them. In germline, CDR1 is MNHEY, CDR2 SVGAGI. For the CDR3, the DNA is TGTGCCAGCAGTTACTCCTCCGGGGCAGGGAGCTATGGCTACACCTTC. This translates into CASSYSSGAGSYGYTF.

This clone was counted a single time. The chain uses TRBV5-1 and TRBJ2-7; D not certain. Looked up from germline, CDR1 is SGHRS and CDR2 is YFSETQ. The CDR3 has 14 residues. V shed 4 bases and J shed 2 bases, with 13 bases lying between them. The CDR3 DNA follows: TGCGCCAGCAGCCCCCCCGGCAGTGCCTACGAGCAGTACTTC. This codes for CASSPPGSAYEQYF.

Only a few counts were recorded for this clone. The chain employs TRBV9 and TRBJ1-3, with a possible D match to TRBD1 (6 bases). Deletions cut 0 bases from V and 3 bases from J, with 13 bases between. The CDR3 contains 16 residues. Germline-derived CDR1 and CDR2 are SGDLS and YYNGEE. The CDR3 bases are TGTGCCAGCAGCGTAGAGGTGGGGGCGGTTGGAAACACCATATATTTT. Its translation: CASSVEVGAVGNTIYF.

The CDR3 coding sequence is TGTGCCAGCAGTGAGAACAGGAACTATGGCTACACCTTC. It translates to CASSENRNYGYTF. The chain carries TRBV6-1 and TRBJ1-2; a possible D gene is TRBD1 (5 bases). Trimming removed 3 bases at V and 2 bases at J, with 7 bases between. The CDR3 consists of 13 residues. CDR1 MNHNS and CDR2 SASEGT come from the germline V gene.

Written as DNA, the CDR3 is TGCAGCGTTGAACCCCTCGACAGGGTGTCTGGAAACACCATATATTTT. Translated: CSVEPLDRVSGNTIYF. V usage is TRBV29-1 and J usage is TRBJ1-3; 7 nucleotides line up with TRBD1. The CDR3 is made up of 16 amino acids. The J segment lost 1 base and the V segment lost 2 bases, leaving 8 bases of the junction unmatched. Germline lookup yields CDR1 SQVTM and CDR2 ANQGSEA.

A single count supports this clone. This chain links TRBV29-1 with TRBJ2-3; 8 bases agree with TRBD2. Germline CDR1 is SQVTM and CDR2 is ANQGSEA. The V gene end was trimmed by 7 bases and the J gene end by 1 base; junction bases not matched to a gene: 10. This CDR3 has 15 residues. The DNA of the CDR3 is TGCAGCGCCCGACCCACTAGCGGTCGCACAGATACGCAGTATTTT. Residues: CSARPTSGRTDTQYF.

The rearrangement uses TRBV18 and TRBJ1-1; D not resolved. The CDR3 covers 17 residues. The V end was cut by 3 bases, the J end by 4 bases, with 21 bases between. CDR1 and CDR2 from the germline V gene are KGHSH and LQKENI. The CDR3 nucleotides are TGTGCCAGCTCACCCTTCGCCAATGCAGAAGGCGGCACTGAAGCTTTCTTT. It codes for CASSPFANAEGGTEAFF.

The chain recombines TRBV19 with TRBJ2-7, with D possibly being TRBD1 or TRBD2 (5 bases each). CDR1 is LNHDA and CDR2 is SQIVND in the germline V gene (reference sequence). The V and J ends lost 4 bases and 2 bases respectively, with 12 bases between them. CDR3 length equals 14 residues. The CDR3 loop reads CASSKWDGPYEQYF. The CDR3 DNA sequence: TGTGCCAGTAGTAAGTGGGACGGGCCCTACGAGCAGTACTTC.

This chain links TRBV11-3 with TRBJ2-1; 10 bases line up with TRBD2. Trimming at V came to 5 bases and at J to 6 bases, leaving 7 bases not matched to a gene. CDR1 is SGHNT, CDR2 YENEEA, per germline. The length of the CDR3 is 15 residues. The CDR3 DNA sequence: TGTGCCAGCAGCCACGGACTAGCGGAGAGCAATGAGCAGTTCTTC. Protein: CASSHGLAESNEQFF.

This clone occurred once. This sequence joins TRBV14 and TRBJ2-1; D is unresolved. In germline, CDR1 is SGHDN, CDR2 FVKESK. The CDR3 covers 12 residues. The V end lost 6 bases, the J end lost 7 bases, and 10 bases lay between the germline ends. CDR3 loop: CASSRDLNEQFF. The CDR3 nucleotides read TGTGCCAGCAGTAGGGATCTTAATGAGCAGTTCTTC.

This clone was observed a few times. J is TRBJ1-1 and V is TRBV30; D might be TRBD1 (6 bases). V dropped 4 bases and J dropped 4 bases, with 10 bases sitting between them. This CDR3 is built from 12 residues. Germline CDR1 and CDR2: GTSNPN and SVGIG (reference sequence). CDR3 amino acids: CAWKRGATEAFF. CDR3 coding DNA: TGTGCCTGGAAACGGGGGGCCACTGAAGCTTTCTTT.

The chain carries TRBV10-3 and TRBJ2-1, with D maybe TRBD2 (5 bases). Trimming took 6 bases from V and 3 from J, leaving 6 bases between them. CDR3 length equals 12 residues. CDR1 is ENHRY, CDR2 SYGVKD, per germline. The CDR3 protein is CAISRDYNEQFF. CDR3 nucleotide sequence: TGTGCCATCAGCCGGGACTACAATGAGCAGTTCTTC.

CDR3: CASRADGSNTEAFF. The CDR3, as DNA: TGTGCCAGCAGAGCGGACGGGTCGAACACTGAAGCTTTCTTT. The J gene is TRBJ1-1, the V gene TRBV2; no clear D. There are 14 residues in the CDR3. Trimming stripped 6 bases from V and 1 base from J, with 12 bases between. Germline V gene lookup returns CDR1 SNHLY and CDR2 FYNNEI.

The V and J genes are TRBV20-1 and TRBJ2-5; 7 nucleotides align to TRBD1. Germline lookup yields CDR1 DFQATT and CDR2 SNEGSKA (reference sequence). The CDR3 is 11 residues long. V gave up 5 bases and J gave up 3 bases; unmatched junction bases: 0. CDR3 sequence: CSADREETQYF. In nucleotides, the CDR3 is TGCAGTGCTGACAGGGAAGAGACCCAGTACTTC.

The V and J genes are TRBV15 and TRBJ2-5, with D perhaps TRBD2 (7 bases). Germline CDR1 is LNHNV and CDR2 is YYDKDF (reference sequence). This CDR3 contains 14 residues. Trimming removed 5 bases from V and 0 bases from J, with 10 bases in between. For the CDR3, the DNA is TGTGCCACCAGCGGGGGGGGCGACCAAGAGACCCAGTACTTC. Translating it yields CATSGGGDQETQYF.

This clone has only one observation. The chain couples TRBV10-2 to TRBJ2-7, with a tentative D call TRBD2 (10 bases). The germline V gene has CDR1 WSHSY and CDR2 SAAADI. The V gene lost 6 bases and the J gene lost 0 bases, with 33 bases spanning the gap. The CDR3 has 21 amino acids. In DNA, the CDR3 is TGCGCCAGCAGACCCCGGGACAGGGTCGCGGGACTAGCGCCGAACTCCTACGAGCAGTACTTC. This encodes CASRPRDRVAGLAPNSYEQYF.

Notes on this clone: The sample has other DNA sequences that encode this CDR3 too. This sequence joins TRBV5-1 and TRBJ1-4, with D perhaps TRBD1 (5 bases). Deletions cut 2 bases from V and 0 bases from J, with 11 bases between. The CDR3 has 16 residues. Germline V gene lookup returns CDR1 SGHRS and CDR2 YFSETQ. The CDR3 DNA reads TGCGCCAGCAGCTTCGGGACGCTTGCAACTAATGAAAAACTGTTTTTT. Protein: CASSFGTLATNEKLFF.

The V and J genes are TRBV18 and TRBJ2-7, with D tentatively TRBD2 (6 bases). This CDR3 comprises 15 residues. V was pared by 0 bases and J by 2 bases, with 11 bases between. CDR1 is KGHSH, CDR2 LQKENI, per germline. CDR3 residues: CASSPPTGVPYEQYF. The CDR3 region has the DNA TGTGCCAGCTCACCACCGACGGGAGTCCCCTACGAGCAGTACTTC.

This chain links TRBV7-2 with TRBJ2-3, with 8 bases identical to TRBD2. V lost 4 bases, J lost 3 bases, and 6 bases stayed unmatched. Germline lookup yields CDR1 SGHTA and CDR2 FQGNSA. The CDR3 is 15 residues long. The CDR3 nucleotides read TGTGCCAGCAGCTCCCGGGGGGGGAGTACAGATACGCAGTATTTT. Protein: CASSSRGGSTDTQYF.

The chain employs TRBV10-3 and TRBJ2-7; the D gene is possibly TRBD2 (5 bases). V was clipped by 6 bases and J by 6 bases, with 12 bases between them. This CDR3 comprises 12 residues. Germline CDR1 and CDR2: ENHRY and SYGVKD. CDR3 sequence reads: CAIRGTEGEQYF. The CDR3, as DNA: TGTGCCATCAGGGGAACCGAGGGCGAGCAGTACTTC.

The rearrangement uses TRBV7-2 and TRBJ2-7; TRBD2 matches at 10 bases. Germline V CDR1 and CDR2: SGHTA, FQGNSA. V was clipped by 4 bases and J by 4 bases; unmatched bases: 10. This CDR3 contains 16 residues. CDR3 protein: CASSSFPSGSGYEQYF. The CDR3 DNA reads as TGTGCCAGCAGCTCATTCCCTAGCGGGAGTGGGTACGAGCAGTACTTC.

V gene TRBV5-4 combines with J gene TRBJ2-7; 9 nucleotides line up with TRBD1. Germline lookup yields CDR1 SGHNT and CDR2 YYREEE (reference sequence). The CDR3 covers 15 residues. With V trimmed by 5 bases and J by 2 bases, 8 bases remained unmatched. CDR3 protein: CASSRWDRDPYEQYF. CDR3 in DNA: TGTGCCAGCAGTCGCTGGGACAGGGATCCCTACGAGCAGTACTTC.

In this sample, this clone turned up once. CDR3 sequence: CASSKAGTSGRDIYEQYF. CDR3 coding DNA: TGTGCCAGCAGCAAAGCCGGGACTAGCGGGAGGGACATCTACGAGCAGTACTTC. The rearrangement joins TRBV5-6 to TRBJ2-7; 16 bases line up with TRBD2. The length of the CDR3 is 18 residues. After removal of 4 bases from V and 3 bases from J, the junction contained 10 bases not matched to a gene. CDR1 and CDR2 from the germline V gene are SGHDT and YYEEEE.

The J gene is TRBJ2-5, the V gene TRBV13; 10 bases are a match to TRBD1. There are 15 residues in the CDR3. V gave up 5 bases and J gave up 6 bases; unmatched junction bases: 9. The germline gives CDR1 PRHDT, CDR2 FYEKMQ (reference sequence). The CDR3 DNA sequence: TGTGCCAGCAGCCCGGGACAGGGGAGAACGAAGACCCAGTACTTC. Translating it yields CASSPGQGRTKTQYF.